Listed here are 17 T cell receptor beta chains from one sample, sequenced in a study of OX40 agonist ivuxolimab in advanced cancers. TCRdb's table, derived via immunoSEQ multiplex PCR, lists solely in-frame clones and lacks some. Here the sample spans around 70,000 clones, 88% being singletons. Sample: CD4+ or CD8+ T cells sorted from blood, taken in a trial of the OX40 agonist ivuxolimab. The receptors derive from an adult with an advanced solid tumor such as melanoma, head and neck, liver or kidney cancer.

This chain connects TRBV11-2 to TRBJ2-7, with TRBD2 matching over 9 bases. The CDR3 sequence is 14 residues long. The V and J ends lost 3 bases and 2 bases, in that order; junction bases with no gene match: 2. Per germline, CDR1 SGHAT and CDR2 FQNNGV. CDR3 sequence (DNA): TGTGCCAGCAGCTTTGCGGGAGGGACCTACGAGCAGTACTTC. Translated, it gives CASSFAGGTYEQYF.

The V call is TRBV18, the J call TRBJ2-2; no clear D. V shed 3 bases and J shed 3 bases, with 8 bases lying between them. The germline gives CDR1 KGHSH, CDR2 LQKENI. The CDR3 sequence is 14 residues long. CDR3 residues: CASSPRPDTGELFF. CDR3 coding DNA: TGTGCCAGCTCACCGCGACCGGACACCGGGGAGCTGTTTTTT.

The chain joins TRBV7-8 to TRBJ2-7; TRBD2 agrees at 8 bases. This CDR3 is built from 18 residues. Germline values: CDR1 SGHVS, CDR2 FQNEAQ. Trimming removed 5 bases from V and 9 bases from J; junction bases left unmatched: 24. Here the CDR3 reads CASSKQATTTGRSGGQYF. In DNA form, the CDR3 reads TGTGCCAGCAGCAAACAGGCAACAACGACGGGGCGGAGCGGGGGGCAGTACTTC.

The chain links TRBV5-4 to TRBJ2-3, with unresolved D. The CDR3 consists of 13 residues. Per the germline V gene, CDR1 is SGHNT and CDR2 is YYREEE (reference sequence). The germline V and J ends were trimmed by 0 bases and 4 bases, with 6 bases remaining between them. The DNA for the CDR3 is TGTGCCAGCAGCTTGGAGATTGCAGATACGCAGTATTTT. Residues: CASSLEIADTQYF. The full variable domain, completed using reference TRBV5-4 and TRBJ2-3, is ETGVTQSPTHLIKTRGQQVTLRCSSQSGHNTVSWYQQALGQGPQFIFQYYREEENGRGNFPPRFSGLQFPNYSSELNVNALELDDSALYLCASSLEIADTQYFGPGTRLTVL.

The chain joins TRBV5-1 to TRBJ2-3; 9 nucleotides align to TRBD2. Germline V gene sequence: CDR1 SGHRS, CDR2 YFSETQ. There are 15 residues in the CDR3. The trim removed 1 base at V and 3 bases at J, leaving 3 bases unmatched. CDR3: CASSLTSGLTDTQYF. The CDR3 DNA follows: TGCGCCAGCAGCTTGACTAGCGGGCTTACAGATACGCAGTATTTT.

For the CDR3, the DNA is TGTGCCAGCAGCTTAGCGGGGCCAGGGCAGGGCTACACCTTC. This sequence encodes CASSLAGPGQGYTF. The chain has TRBV7-2 and TRBJ1-2; D perhaps matches TRBD1 (5 bases). Trimming left V 0 bases short and J 8 bases short, with 13 bases between. This CDR3 region has 14 residues. Germline lookup yields CDR1 SGHTA and CDR2 FQGNSA.

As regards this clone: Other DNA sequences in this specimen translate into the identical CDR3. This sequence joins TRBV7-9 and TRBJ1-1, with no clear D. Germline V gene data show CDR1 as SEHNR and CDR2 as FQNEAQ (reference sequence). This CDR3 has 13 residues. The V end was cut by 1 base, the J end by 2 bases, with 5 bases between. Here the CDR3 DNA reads TGTGCCAGCAGCTTAGAAGTAAACACTGAAGCTTTCTTT. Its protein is CASSLEVNTEAFF.

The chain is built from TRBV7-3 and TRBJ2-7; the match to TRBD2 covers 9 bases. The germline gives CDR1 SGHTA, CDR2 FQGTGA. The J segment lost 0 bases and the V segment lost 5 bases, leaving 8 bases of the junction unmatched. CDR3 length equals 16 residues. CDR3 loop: CASSDRLAVSSYEQYF. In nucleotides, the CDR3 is TGTGCCAGCAGCGACCGACTAGCGGTGAGCTCCTACGAGCAGTACTTC. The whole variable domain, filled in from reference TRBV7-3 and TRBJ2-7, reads GAGVSQTPSNKVTEKGKYVELRCDPISGHTALYWYRQSLGQGPEFLIYFQGTGAADDSGLPNDRFFAVRPEGSVSTLKIQRTERGDSAVYLCASSDRLAVSSYEQYFGPGTRLTVT.

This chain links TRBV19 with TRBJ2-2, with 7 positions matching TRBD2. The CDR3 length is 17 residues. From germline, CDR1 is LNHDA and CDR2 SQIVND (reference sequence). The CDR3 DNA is TGTGCGAGTGGTAGTGGGAGGGGCGGGTGGAGCACCGGGGAGCTGTTTTTT. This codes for CASGSGRGGWSTGELFF.

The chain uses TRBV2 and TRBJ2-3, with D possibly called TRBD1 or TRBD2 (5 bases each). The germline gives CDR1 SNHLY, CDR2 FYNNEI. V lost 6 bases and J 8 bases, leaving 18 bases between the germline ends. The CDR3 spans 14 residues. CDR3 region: CASRVGQTSGTQYF. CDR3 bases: TGTGCCAGCAGGGTGGGGCAGACAAGCGGTACGCAGTATTTT.

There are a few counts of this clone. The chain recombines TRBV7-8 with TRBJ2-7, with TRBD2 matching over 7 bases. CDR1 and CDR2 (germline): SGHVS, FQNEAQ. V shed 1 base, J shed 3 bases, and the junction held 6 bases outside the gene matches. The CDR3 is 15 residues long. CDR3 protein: CASSLEAGGSYEQYF. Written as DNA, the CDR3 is TGTGCCAGCAGCTTAGAGGCAGGCGGGAGCTACGAGCAGTACTTC.

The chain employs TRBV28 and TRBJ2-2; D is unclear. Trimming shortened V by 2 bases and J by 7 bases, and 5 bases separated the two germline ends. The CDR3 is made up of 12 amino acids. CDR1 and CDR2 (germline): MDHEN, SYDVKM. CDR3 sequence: CASSLAVGELFF. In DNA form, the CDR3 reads TGTGCCAGCAGTTTAGCGGTCGGGGAGCTGTTTTTT.

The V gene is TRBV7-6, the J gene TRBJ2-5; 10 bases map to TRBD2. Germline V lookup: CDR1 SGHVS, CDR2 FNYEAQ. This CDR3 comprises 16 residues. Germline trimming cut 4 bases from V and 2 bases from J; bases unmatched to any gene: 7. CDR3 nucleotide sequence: TGTGCCAGCAGCTCCCAGATAGCGGGAGGACAAGAGACCCAGTACTTC. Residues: CASSSQIAGGQETQYF.

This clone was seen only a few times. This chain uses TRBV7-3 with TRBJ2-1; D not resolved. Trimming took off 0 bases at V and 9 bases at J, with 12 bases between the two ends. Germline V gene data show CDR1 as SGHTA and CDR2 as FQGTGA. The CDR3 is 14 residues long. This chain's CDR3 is CASSLTTRSGEQFF. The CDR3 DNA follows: TGTGCCAGCAGCTTAACGACGAGGTCGGGTGAGCAGTTCTTC.

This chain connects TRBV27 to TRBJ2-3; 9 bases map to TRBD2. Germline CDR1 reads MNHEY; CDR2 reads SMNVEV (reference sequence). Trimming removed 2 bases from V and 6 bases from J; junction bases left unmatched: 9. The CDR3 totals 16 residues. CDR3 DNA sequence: TGTGCCAGCAGTTTAAAAAGAGCGGGGGGCCCGGATACGCAGTATTTT. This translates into CASSLKRAGGPDTQYF.

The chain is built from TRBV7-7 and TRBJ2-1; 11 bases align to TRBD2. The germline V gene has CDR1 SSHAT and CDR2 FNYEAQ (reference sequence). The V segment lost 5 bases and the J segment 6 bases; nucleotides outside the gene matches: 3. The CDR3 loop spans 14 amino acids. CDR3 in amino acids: CASSIGTSGNEQFF. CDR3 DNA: TGTGCCAGCAGCATCGGGACTAGCGGCAATGAGCAGTTCTTC.

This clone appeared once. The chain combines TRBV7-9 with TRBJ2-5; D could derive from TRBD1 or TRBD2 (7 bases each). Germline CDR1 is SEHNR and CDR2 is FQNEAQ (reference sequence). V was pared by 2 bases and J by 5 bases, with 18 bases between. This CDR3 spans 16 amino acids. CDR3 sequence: CASSLRGEGALETQYF. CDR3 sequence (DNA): TGTGCCAGCAGCTTACGCGGGGAGGGGGCGCTTGAGACCCAGTACTTC.